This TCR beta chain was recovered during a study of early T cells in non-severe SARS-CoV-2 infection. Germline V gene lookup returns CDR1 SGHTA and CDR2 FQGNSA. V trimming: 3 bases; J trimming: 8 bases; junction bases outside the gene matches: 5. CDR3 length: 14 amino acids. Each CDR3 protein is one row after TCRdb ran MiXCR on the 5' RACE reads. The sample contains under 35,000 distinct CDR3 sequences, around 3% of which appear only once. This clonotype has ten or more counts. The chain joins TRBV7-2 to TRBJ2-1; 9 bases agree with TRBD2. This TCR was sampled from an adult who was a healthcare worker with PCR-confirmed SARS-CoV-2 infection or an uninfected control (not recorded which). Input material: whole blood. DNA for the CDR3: TGTGCCAGCAGCTTGGCGGGGGGGCCTTATGAGCAGTTCTTC. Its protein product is CASSLAGGPYEQFF.